This T cell receptor beta chain was sequenced during a study of T cells in Graves' hyperthyroidism and ophthalmopathy. Study-level findings and limits: Blood shared most expanded thyroid clonotypes above 0.001.

The table lists this clonotype with many counts. Antigen specificity is unknown. One end of the junction varies from germline; a read error may be responsible. In germline, CDR1 is SEHNR, CDR2 FQNEAQ (reference sequence). The CDR3 has 14 amino acids. TCR beta CDR3 regions were amplified from RNA. When the TCR CDR3 underwent first-round RT-PCR, the HTBI primer set was used. TCRdb fed the multiplex PCR reads into MiXCR, producing one record per CDR3 protein. The table includes hundreds of thousands of distinct CDR3 sequences, roughly 14% detected once. The sequencing input was blood. J is TRBJ1-5 and V is TRBV7-9; D unclear. This TCR came from a woman between 45 and 60 years old with Graves' ophthalmopathy. For the CDR3, the DNA is TGCGCCAGCAGCTTGGAGGGTGGCAATCAGCCCCAGCATTTT. Translating gives CASSLEGGNQPQHF.